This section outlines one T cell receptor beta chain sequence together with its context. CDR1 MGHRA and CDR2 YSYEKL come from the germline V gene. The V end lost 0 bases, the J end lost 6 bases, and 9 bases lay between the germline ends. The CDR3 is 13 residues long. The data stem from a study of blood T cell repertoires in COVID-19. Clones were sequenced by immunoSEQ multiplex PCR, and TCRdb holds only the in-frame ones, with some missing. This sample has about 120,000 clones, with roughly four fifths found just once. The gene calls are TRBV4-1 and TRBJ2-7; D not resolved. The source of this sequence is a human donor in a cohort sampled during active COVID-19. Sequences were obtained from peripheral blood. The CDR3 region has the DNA TGCGCCAGCAGCCAAGAACCCGCTAGCGAGCAGTACTTC. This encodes CASSQEPASEQYF.